This T cell receptor (beta chain) comes out of a study of identical twins. Germline loops: CDR1 SGHDT, CDR2 YYEEEE. CDR3 size: 15 residues. Trimming removed 5 bases from V and 7 bases from J; junction bases left unmatched: 8. On this clonotype: Its antigen is unidentified.

Study findings and constraints: The presence of invariant MAIT and iNKT cells could partly confound analyses of zero-insertion sequences. Some out-of-frame alpha sequences were shared by twins, and these showed excess low generation probability. Its conclusions, products of cross-sectional statistical analysis, did not come from following the same donors.

TCRdb reanalysed the 5' RACE reads using MiXCR and keeps one entry per CDR3 protein. The sample holds a few hundred thousand distinct CDR3 sequences, under 9% seen once. Another study also made use of these data, one on yellow fever vaccine responses in identical twins.

The sequence was collected from a woman aged 18-29 years in good health. The sample comprised memory (CD45RO+) T cells sorted from blood. The chain carries TRBV5-6 and TRBJ2-2; 10 bases match TRBD2. The CDR3 region has the DNA TGTGCCAGCAGTTTCCGGACTAGCGGCGGCGGGGAGCTGTTTTTT. This translates into CASSFRTSGGGELFF.